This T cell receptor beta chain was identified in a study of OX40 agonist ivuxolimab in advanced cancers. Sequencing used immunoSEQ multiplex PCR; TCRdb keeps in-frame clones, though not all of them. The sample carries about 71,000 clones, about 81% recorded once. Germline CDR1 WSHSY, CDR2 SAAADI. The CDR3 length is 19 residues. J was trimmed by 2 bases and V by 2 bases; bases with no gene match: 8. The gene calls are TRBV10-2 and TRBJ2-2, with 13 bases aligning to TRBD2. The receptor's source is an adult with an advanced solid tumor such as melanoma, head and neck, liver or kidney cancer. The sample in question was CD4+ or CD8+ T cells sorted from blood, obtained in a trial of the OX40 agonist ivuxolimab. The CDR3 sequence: CASSEPGGLAGINTGELFF. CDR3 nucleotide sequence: TGCGCCAGCAGTGAGCCGGGGGGACTAGCGGGGATAAACACCGGGGAGCTGTTTTTT.